One sample yielded the 25 T cell receptor beta chains listed below, sequenced in a study of T-cell memory formation after mild COVID-19 (dated by TCRdb to about 2021). The receptor library was made with 5' RACE. Sequencing used an Illumina NovaSeq 6000. The public reads were reprocessed in TCRdb via fastp at Q25 and MiXCR, keeping in-frame beta chains. A single entry per CDR3 protein holds the most common genes and DNA from its merged rows. The sample contains around 320,000 distinct CDR3 sequences, approximately 14% of them found a single time. The ten largest make up 21% of the sample. The material sequenced was PBMCs or a T cell subset sorted from them (not recorded which). These TCRs come from a man younger than 35 who had mild COVID-19 (a few samples of this study predate the infection). The sample titles of this study are shuffled in the database, so cell type and time point are left out; the donor was told from shared clones.

In nucleotides, the CDR3 is TGCGCCAGCAGCCAAGAACCGTTCACAGATACGCAGTATTTT. Its translation is CASSQEPFTDTQYF. V gene TRBV4-3 combines with J gene TRBJ2-3; D remains unclear. Per the germline V gene, CDR1 is LGHNA and CDR2 is YSLEER. There are 14 residues in the CDR3. V shed 0 bases and J shed 2 bases, with 6 bases lying between them.

This clonotype has just a few counts. The gene calls are TRBV3-1 and TRBJ2-7; D is possibly TRBD1 or TRBD2 (6 bases each). Germline V gene lookup returns CDR1 LGHDT and CDR2 YNNKEL (reference sequence). CDR3 length: 12 amino acids. Trimming cost V 1 base and J 8 bases, with 9 bases left between them. This chain's CDR3 is CASSQAGAKQYV. As DNA, the CDR3 is TGTGCCAGCAGCCAAGCGGGGGCAAAGCAGTACGTC.

The chain couples TRBV7-3 to TRBJ2-2; TRBD1 might be the D (6 bases). This CDR3 spans 17 amino acids. Trimming took 6 bases from V and 5 from J, leaving 22 bases between them. Per germline, CDR1 SGHTA and CDR2 FQGTGA. The CDR3, as DNA: TGTGCCAGCAGAGAGCAGTCCCCCCAGGGGTTGACCGGGGAGCTGTTTTTT. Translation gives CASREQSPQGLTGELFF.

This clonotype was seen more than once but under ten times. The V and J genes are TRBV12-3 or TRBV12-4 and TRBJ2-3; TRBD2 matches 10 bases. Trimming cost V 6 bases and J 3 bases; bases outside gene matches: 6. This CDR3 comprises 15 residues. As DNA, the CDR3 is TGTGCCAGCAGCACGCGACTAGCGGGTACAGATACGCAGTATTTT. It yields the protein CASSTRLAGTDTQYF.

Only a few counts were recorded for this clonotype. The genes are TRBV2 and TRBJ1-2; D is perhaps TRBD1 (6 bases). Per the germline V gene, CDR1 is SNHLY and CDR2 is FYNNEI. The CDR3 is 13 residues long. V lost 6 bases, J lost 7 bases, and 15 bases lay in between. Here the CDR3 DNA reads TGTGCCAGCAGGATTATAGGGGGAAGTGGCTACACCTTC. Its protein product is CASRIIGGSGYTF.

The rearrangement links TRBV5-1 to TRBJ1-1; D remains ambiguous. This CDR3 is built from 11 residues. Germline CDR1 and CDR2: SGHRS and YFSETQ. V shed 6 bases and J shed 4 bases, with 7 bases lying between them. This CDR3 is CASTYGTEAFF. The CDR3 nucleotides read TGCGCCAGCACCTATGGCACTGAAGCTTTCTTT.

This clonotype was found a few times. The CDR3 DNA sequence: TGCGCCAGCAGCTTGGGCTACAGGGGTAAGGACACTGAAGCTTTCTTT. Translation: CASSLGYRGKDTEAFF. The rearrangement links TRBV5-1 to TRBJ1-1; TRBD1 matches at 7 bases. Trimming at V came to 0 bases and at J to 3 bases, leaving 8 bases not matched to a gene. Germline V gives CDR1 SGHRS, CDR2 YFSETQ. The CDR3 is 16 amino acids. Full variable domain (missing parts from reference TRBV5-1 and TRBJ1-1): KAGVTQTPRYLIKTRGQQVTLSCSPISGHRSVSWYQQTPGQGLQFLFEYFSETQRNKGNFPGRFSGRQFSNSRSEMNVSTLELGDSALYLCASSLGYRGKDTEAFFGQGTRLTVV.

The rearrangement joins TRBV7-9 to TRBJ1-4; no clear D. CDR3 length: 12 residues. In germline, CDR1 is SEHNR, CDR2 FQNEAQ (reference sequence). With 5 bases removed from V and 6 bases from J, the gap between germline ends came to 7 bases. CDR3 region: CASSPQDEKLFF. CDR3 in DNA: TGTGCCAGCAGCCCGCAGGATGAAAAACTGTTTTTT.

As concerns this clonotype: At one of its ends the junction is not consistent with the germline gene, which may arise from a read error. The DNA of the CDR3 is TGTGCTAGCAGCCATGGGGCAGAATCCAATGAGCAGTTCTTC. This sequence encodes CASSHGAESNEQFF. The rearrangement uses TRBV7-7 and TRBJ2-1; tentative D call: TRBD1 (5 bases). Germline CDR1 SSHAT, CDR2 FNYEAQ (reference sequence). The CDR3 extends over 14 amino acids.

This chain uses TRBV20-1 with TRBJ2-4; 7 bases match TRBD1. The germline gives CDR1 DFQATT, CDR2 SNEGSKA (reference sequence). This CDR3 region has 14 residues. V shed 6 bases and J 0 bases; nucleotides not matched to a gene: 5. The CDR3 bases are TGCAGTGCGGCAGACAGGGTAGCCAAAAACATTCAGTACTTC. It specifies CSAADRVAKNIQYF.

This clonotype was picked up a small number of times. The chain employs TRBV6-2 or TRBV6-3 and TRBJ2-5; D not certain. The V and J ends lost 7 bases and 5 bases respectively, with 11 bases between them. The germline V gene has CDR1 MNHEY and CDR2 SVGEGT. The CDR3 has 12 amino acids. Here the CDR3 DNA reads TGTGCCAGCAACTCCGGGCGGGAGACCCAGTACTTC. Translated: CASNSGRETQYF.

This clonotype has ten or more counts. The gene calls are TRBV7-2 and TRBJ2-1, with D perhaps being TRBD1 or TRBD2 (6 bases each). The germline V gene encodes CDR1 SGHTA and CDR2 FQGNSA. This CDR3 is 12 amino acids long. V was shortened by 1 base and J by 15 bases, with 13 bases between the two germline ends. The CDR3 DNA follows: TGTGCCAGCAGCTTAGGTGGGGGGCCCTTGTTCTTC. It is translated as CASSLGGGPLFF.

This clonotype came up a few times. The gene calls are TRBV5-1 and TRBJ2-3; 9 nucleotides line up with TRBD2. V dropped 4 bases and J dropped 1; count of bases not matched to a gene: 7. This CDR3 has 16 amino acids. The germline V gene encodes CDR1 SGHRS and CDR2 YFSETQ. The CDR3: CASSHLAGEGTDTQYF. CDR3 coding DNA: TGCGCCAGCAGCCACTTAGCGGGGGAGGGCACAGATACGCAGTATTTT.

This rearrangement joins TRBV7-2 to TRBJ2-3; tentative D call: TRBD2 (5 bases). The CDR3 contains 16 residues. The germline CDR1 and CDR2 sequences are SGHTA and FQGNSA. V gave up 5 bases and J gave up 2 bases, with 17 bases separating them. The CDR3 here is CASSPRRAVLTDTQYF. The CDR3, as DNA: TGTGCCAGCAGCCCTCGGCGGGCGGTCCTCACAGATACGCAGTATTTT.

In its sample, this clonotype was seen many times. The rearrangement links TRBV4-3 to TRBJ2-3; a possible D gene is TRBD2 (5 bases). CDR1 is LGHNA, CDR2 YSLEER, per germline. Trimming took 2 bases from V and 4 from J, leaving 16 bases between them. CDR3 length: 16 amino acids. CDR3 sequence (DNA): TGCGCCAGCAGCCAACAGCCTAGCCCAGTCCCAGATACGCAGTATTTT. It yields the protein CASSQQPSPVPDTQYF.

This clonotype has more than one count but fewer than ten. The chain is built from TRBV4-2 and TRBJ2-5, with TRBD2 matching over 11 bases. The V segment lost 0 bases and the J segment 0 bases; nucleotides outside the gene matches: 9. The length of the CDR3 is 19 residues. Germline lookup yields CDR1 LGHNA and CDR2 YNFKEQ. The CDR3 nucleotides are TGTGCCAGCAGCCAAGAAGCGCTAGCGGGGGGTTCGTACCAAGAGACCCAGTACTTC. This gives the protein CASSQEALAGGSYQETQYF.

This chain joins TRBV5-6 and TRBJ2-7; TRBD1 matches at 12 bases. CDR1 and CDR2 from the germline V gene are SGHDT and YYEEEE. The CDR3 has 17 residues. V shed 4 bases, J shed 4 bases, and the junction held 12 bases outside the gene matches. Here the CDR3 reads CASSGIWDRGLTYEQYV. DNA for the CDR3: TGTGCCAGCAGCGGAATCTGGGACAGGGGGCTCACTTACGAGCAGTACGTC.

V is TRBV24-1 and J is TRBJ1-4; 7 bases align to TRBD1. Trimming cost V 4 bases and J 4 bases; bases outside gene matches: 8. CDR3 size: 16 residues. The germline gives CDR1 KGHDR, CDR2 SFDVKD. The CDR3 protein is CATSESTGAVNEKLFF. The CDR3 nucleotides read TGTGCCACCAGTGAATCCACAGGGGCCGTTAATGAAAAACTGTTTTTT.

This clonotype has a handful of counts. The V and J genes are TRBV5-1 and TRBJ2-3, with 7 bases identical to TRBD1. The germline V gene encodes CDR1 SGHRS and CDR2 YFSETQ. This CDR3 region has 16 residues. Trimming cost V 4 bases and J 1 base; bases outside gene matches: 9. CDR3: CASSEGQLMGTDTQYF. The CDR3 DNA reads TGCGCCAGCAGCGAGGGACAGCTCATGGGCACAGATACGCAGTATTTT.

This clonotype was counted only a few times. The chain carries TRBV20-1 and TRBJ1-1; D not resolved. Per the germline V gene, CDR1 is DFQATT and CDR2 is SNEGSKA (reference sequence). Between the trimmed V and J ends, which lost 5 bases and 3 bases, there was a span of 28 bases. CDR3 length equals 18 residues. CDR3 in DNA: TGCAGTGCTTGGATATCGATGGGTGGACTCCTGATGCACACTGAAGCTTTCTTT. Its translation is CSAWISMGGLLMHTEAFF.

This clonotype has more than one count but fewer than ten. This chain uses TRBV5-5 with TRBJ2-7; D gene ambiguous. Trimming removed 4 bases from V and 0 bases from J, with 14 bases in between. Germline CDR1 reads SGHKS; CDR2 reads YYEKEE (reference sequence). This CDR3 spans 15 amino acids. The CDR3 loop is CASSHPRSSSYEQYV. The CDR3 DNA follows: TGTGCCAGCAGCCACCCTAGATCGAGCTCCTACGAGCAGTACGTC.

This clonotype was detected ten times or more. The chain employs TRBV10-1 and TRBJ2-1; D unclear. Germline CDR1 and CDR2: WNHNN and SYGVQD (reference sequence). V gave up 6 bases and J gave up 9 bases, with 12 bases separating them. The CDR3 sequence is 12 residues long. CDR3: CASSDPGREQFF. CDR3 bases: TGCGCCAGCAGCGACCCCGGACGTGAGCAGTTCTTC.

This rearrangement joins TRBV4-2 to TRBJ2-5; TRBD2 agrees at 8 bases. CDR3 length equals 17 residues. The ends lost 3 bases at V and 4 bases at J; junction bases unmatched: 13. Germline-derived CDR1 and CDR2 are LGHNA and YNFKEQ. CDR3 region: CASSQPSGRGAGETQYF. In nucleotides, the CDR3 is TGTGCCAGCAGCCAGCCGAGCGGGCGGGGGGCTGGAGAGACCCAGTACTTC.

This clonotype appeared a few times. The chain uses TRBV7-2 and TRBJ1-2; D possibly corresponds to TRBD1 (5 bases). Germline CDR1 and CDR2: SGHTA and FQGNSA. CDR3 length equals 17 residues. V was pared by 1 base and J by 4 bases, with 19 bases between. CDR3 DNA sequence: TGTGCCAGCAGCTTAGGAATTGGGGGAGGGTCGATCTATGGCTACACCTTC. It translates to CASSLGIGGGSIYGYTF.

In its sample, this clonotype was seen a few times. The CDR3 region has the DNA TGTGCCAGCACGGACGGGAACACTGAAGCTTTCTTT. Protein: CASTDGNTEAFF. V and J are TRBV12-3 or TRBV12-4 and TRBJ1-1; D call uncertain. V lost 7 bases and J 1 base, leaving 7 bases between the germline ends. This CDR3 has 12 residues.